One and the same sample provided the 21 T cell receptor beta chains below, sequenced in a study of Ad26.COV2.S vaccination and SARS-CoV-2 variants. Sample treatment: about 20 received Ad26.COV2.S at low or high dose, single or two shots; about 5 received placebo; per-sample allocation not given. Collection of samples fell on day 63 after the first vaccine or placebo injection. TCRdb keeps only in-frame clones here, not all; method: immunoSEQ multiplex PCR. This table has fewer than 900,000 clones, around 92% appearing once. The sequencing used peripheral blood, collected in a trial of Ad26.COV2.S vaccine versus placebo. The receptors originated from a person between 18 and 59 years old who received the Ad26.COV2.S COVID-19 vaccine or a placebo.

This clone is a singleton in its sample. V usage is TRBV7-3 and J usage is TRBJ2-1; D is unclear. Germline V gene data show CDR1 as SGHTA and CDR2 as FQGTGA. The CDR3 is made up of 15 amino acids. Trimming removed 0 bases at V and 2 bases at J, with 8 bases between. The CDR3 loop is CASSLTSGAYNEQFF. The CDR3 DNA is TGTGCCAGCAGCTTAACGAGTGGGGCCTACAATGAGCAGTTCTTC.

DNA for the CDR3: TGTGCCAGCAGTCGACCCCCACGCGCAGGGTTCTCCTACGAGCAGTACTTC. Translation: CASSRPPRAGFSYEQYF. J is TRBJ2-7 and V is TRBV6-6, with a possible D match to TRBD1 (5 bases). With 5 bases removed from V and 0 bases from J, the gap between germline ends came to 20 bases. Germline V gene lookup returns CDR1 MNHNY and CDR2 SVGAGI (reference sequence). The CDR3 has 17 residues.

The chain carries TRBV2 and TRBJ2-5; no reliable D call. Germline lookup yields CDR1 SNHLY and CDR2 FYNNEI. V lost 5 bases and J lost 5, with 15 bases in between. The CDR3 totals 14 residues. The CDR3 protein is CASSYISIWETQYF. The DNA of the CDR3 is TGTGCCAGCAGTTATATTTCCATTTGGGAGACCCAGTACTTC.

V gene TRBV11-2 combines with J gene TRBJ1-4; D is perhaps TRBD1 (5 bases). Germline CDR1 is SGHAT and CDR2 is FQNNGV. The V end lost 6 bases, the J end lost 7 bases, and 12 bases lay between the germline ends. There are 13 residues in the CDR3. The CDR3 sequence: CASRRGLGEKLFF. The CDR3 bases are TGTGCCAGCAGGCGGGGGTTGGGTGAAAAACTGTTTTTT.

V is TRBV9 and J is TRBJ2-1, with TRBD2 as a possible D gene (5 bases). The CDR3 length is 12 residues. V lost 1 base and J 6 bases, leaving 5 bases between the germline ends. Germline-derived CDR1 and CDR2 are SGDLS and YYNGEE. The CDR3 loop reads CASSVSGNEQFF. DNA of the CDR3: TGTGCCAGCAGCGTAAGCGGCAATGAGCAGTTCTTC.

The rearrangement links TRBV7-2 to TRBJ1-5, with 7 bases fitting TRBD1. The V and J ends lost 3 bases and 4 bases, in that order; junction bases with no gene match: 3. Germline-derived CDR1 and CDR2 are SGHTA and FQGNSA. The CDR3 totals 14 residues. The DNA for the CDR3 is TGTGCCAGCAGCTTCCAACAGGGGAATCAGCCCCAGCATTTT. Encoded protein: CASSFQQGNQPQHF.

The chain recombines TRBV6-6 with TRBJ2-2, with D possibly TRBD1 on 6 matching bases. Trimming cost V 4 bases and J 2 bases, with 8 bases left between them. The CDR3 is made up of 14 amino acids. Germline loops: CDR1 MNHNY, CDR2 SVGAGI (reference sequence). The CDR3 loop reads CASSSGANTGELFF. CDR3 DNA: TGTGCCAGCAGTTCAGGGGCCAACACCGGGGAGCTGTTTTTT.

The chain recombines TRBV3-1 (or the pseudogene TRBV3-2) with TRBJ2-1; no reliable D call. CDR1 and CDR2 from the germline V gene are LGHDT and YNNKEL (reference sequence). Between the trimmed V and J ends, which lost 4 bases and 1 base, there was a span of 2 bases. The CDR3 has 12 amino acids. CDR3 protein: CASSRSYNEQFF. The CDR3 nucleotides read TGTGCCAGCAGCCGATCCTACAATGAGCAGTTCTTC.

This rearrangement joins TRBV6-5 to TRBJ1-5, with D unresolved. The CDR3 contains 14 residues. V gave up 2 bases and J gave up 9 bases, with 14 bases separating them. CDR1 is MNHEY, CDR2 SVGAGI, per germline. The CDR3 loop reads CASSYTEMSTPQHF. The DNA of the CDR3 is TGTGCCAGCAGTTACACAGAAATGAGTACGCCCCAGCATTTT.

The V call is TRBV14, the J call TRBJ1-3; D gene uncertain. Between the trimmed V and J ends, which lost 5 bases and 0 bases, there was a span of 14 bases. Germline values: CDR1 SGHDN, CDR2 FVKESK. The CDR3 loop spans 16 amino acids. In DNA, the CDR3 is TGTGCCAGCAGCAGTGAGAGGGCCTCCTCTGGAAACACCATATATTTT. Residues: CASSSERASSGNTIYF.

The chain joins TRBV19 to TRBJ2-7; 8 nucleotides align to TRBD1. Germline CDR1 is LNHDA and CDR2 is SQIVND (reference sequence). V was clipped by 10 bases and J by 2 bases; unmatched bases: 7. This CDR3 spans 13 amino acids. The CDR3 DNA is TGTGCCACTGCGACAGGGGAGCCCTACGAGCAGTACTTC. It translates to CATATGEPYEQYF.

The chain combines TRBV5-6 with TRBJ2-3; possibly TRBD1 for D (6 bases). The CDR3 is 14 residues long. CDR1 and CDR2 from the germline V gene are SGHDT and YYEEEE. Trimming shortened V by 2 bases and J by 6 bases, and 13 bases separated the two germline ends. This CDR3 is CASSFRQARDTQYF. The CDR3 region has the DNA TGTGCCAGCAGCTTTAGACAGGCAAGGGATACGCAGTATTTT.

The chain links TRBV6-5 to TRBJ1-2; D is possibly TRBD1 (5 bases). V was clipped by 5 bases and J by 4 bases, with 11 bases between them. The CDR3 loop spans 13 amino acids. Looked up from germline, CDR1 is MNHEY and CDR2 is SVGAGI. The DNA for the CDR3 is TGTGCCAGCAGTCTTCTGCAGGGCTATGGCTACACCTTC. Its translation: CASSLLQGYGYTF.

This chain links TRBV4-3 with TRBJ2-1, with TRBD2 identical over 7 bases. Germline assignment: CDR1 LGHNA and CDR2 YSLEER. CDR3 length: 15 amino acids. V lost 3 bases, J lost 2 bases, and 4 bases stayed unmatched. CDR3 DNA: TGCGCCAGCAGCCACAGAGCGGGGACCTACAATGAGCAGTTCTTC. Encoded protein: CASSHRAGTYNEQFF.

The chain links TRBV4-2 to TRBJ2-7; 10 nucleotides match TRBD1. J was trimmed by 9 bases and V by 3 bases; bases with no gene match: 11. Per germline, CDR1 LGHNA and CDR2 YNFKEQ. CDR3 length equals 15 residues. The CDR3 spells CASSQDRGTGRGQYF. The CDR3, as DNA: TGTGCCAGCAGCCAGGACAGGGGGACGGGGAGAGGGCAGTACTTC.

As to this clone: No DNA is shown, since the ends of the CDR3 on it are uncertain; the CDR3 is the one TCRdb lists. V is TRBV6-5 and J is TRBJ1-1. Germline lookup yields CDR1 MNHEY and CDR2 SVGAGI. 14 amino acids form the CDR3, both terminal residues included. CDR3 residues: CASILDAPGTEAFF.

The CDR3: CASSSGQSSYNSPLHF. CDR3 DNA: TGTGCCAGCAGCTCGGGACAGAGCTCCTATAATTCACCCCTCCACTTT. The chain couples TRBV7-2 to TRBJ1-6; 7 bases map to TRBD1. The germline V gene has CDR1 SGHTA and CDR2 FQGNSA. The trim removed 4 bases at V and 0 bases at J, leaving 3 bases unmatched. This CDR3 region has 16 residues.

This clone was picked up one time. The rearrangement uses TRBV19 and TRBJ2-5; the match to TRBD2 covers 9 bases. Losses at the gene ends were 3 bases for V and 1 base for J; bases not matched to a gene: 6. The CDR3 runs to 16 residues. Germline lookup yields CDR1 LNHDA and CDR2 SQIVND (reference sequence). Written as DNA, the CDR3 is TGTGCCAGTAGTATTACCAGCGGGGGGCCCCAAGAGACCCAGTACTTC. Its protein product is CASSITSGGPQETQYF.

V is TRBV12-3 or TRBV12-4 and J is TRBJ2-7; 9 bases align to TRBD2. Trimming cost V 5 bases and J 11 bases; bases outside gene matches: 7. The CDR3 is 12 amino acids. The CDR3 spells CASSMGGTSKYF. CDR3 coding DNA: TGTGCCAGCAGTATGGGGGGGACTAGCAAGTACTTC.

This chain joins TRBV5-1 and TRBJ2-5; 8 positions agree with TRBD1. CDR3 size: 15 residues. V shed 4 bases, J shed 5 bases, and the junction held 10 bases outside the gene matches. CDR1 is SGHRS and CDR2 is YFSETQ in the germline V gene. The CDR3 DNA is TGCGCCAGCAGCACAGACTCTTCAGGGGGCGAGACCCAGTACTTC. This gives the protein CASSTDSSGGETQYF.

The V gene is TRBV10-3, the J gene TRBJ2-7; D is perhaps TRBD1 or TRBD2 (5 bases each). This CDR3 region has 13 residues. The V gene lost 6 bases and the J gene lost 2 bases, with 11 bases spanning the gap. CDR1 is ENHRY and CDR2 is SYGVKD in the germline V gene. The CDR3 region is CAIRGTATYEQYF. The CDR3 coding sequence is TGTGCCATCAGGGGGACCGCTACCTACGAGCAGTACTTC.